The sequence of this T cell receptor (beta chain) was determined in a study of blood T cell repertoires in COVID-19. This clone was detected once. Clones were sequenced by immunoSEQ multiplex PCR, and TCRdb holds only the in-frame ones, with some missing. The data hold 100,000 to 150,000 clones, with around 79% observed a single time. Germline lookup yields CDR1 LNHNV and CDR2 YYDKDF (reference sequence). The CDR3 loop spans 16 amino acids. V was cut by 0 bases and J by 1 base, with 12 bases left in between. The TCR originated in a man in his forties or fifties with acute or convalescent COVID-19. The rearrangement joins TRBV15 to TRBJ1-1; no definite D call. The specimen sequenced was peripheral blood. Here the CDR3 reads CATSRDTAEANTEAFF. The CDR3 DNA follows: TGTGCCACCAGCAGAGACACAGCCGAAGCGAACACTGAAGCTTTCTTT.